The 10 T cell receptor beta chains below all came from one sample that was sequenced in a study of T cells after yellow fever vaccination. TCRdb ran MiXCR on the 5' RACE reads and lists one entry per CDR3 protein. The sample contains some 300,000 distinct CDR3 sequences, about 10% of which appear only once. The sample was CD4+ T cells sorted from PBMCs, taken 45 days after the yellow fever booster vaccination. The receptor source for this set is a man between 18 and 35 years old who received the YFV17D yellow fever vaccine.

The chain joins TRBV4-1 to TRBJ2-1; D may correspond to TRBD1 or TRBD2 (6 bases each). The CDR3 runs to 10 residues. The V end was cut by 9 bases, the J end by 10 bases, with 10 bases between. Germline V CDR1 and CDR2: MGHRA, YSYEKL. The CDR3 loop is CARPGGEQFF. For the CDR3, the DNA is TGCGCCAGGCCCGGGGGCGAGCAGTTCTTC.

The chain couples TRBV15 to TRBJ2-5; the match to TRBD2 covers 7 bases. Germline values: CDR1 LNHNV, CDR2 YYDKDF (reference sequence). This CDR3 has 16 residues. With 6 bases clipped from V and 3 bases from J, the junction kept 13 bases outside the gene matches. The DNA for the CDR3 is TGTGCCACCAGTCCCGGGGAGTTGGCGGGGGAAGAGACCCAGTACTTC. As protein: CATSPGELAGEETQYF.

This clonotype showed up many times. CDR3 sequence (DNA): TGCGCCAGCAGCCGGACAGTTCAAGAGACCCAGTACTTC. It specifies CASSRTVQETQYF. The rearrangement joins TRBV5-1 to TRBJ2-5, with D perhaps matching TRBD1 (6 bases). The CDR3 loop spans 13 amino acids. Germline V lookup: CDR1 SGHRS, CDR2 YFSETQ. V lost 4 bases, J lost 2 bases, and 9 bases lay in between.

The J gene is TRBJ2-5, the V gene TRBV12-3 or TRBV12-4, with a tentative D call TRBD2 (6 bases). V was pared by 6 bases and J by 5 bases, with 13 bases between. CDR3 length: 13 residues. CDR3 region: CASRGVGRETQYF. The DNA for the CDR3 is TGTGCCAGCAGGGGGGTTGGGAGGGAGACCCAGTACTTC.

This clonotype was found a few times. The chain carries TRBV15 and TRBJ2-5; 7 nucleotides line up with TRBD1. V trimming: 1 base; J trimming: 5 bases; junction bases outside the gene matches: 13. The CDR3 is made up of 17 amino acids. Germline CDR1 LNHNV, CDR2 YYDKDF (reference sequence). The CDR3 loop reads CATSRVRGQRNRETQYF. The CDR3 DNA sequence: TGTGCCACCAGCAGAGTCCGGGGACAGCGTAATCGCGAGACCCAGTACTTC.

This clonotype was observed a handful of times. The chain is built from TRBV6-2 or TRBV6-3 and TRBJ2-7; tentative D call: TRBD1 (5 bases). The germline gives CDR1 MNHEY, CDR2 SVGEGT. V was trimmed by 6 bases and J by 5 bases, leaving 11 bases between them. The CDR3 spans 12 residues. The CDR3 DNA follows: TGTGCCAGCAGCCCAGGGCGCCACGAGCAGTACTTC. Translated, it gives CASSPGRHEQYF.

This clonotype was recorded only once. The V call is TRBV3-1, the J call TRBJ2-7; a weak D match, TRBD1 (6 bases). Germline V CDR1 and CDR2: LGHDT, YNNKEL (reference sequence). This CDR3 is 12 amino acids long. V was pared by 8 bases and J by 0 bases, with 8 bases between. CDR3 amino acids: CASGGPSYEQYF. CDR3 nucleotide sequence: TGTGCCAGCGGGGGCCCCTCCTACGAGCAGTACTTC.

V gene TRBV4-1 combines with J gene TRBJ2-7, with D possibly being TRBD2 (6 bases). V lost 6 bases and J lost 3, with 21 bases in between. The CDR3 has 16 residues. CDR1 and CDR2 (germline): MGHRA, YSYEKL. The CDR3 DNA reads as TGCGCCAGCAGTCAACAGTACCGGGACTCAGGCTACGAGCAGTACTTC. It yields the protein CASSQQYRDSGYEQYF.

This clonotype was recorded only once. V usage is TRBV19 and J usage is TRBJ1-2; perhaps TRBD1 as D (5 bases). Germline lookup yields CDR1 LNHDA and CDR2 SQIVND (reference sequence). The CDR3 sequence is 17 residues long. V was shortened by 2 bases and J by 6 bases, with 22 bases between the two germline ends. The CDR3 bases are TGTGCCAGTAGTATATTCTTTCCTACTGTGGCAGGGCATGGCTACACCTTC. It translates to CASSIFFPTVAGHGYTF.

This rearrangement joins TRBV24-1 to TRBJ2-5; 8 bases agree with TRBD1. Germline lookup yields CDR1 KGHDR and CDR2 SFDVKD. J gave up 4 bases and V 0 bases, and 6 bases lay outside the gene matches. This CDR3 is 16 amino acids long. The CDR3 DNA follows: TGTGCCACCAGTGATTTGCCCGACAGGGGTGGAGAGACCCAGTACTTC. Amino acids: CATSDLPDRGGETQYF.